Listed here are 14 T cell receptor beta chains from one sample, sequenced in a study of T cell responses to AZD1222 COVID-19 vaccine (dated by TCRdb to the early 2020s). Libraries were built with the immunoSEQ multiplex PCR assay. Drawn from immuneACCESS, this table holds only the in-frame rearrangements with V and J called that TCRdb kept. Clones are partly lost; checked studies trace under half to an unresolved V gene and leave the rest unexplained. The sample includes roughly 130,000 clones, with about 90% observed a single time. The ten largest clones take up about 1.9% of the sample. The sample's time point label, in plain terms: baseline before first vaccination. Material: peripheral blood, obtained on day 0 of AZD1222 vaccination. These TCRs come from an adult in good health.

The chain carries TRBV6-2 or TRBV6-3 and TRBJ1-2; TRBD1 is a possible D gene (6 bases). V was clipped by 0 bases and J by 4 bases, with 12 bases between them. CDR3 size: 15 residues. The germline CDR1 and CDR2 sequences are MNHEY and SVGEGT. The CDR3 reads CASSYSSRGSYGYTF. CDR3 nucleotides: TGTGCCAGCAGTTACTCGTCCAGGGGAAGCTATGGCTACACCTTC.

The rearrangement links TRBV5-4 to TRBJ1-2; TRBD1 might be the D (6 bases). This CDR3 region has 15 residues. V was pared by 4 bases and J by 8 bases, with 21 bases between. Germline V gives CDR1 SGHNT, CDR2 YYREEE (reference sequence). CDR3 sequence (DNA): TGTGCCAGCAGCCCGGAGGGGGATTTGGTTTGGGGCTACACCTTC. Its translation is CASSPEGDLVWGYTF. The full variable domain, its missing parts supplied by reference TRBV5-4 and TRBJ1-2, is ETGVTQSPTHLIKTRGQQVTLRCSSQSGHNTVSWYQQALGQGPQFIFQYYREEENGRGNFPPRFSGLQFPNYSSELNVNALELDDSALYLCASSPEGDLVWGYTFGSGTRLTVV.

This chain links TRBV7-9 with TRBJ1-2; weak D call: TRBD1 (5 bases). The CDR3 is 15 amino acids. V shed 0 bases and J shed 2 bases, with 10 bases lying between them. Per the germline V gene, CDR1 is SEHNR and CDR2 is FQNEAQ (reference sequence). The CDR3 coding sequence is TGTGCCAGCAGCTTAGCGCAGGGTTCCAACTATGGCTACACCTTC. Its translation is CASSLAQGSNYGYTF.

CDR3 sequence reads: CASSKDRGRSGNTIYF. In nucleotides, the CDR3 is TGTGCCAGCAGCAAAGACAGGGGGAGGTCTGGAAACACCATATATTTT. The chain is built from TRBV5-6 and TRBJ1-3; 9 bases fit TRBD1. The CDR3 has 16 amino acids. V lost 4 bases, J lost 1 base, and 6 bases stayed unmatched. Germline CDR1 reads SGHDT; CDR2 reads YYEEEE.

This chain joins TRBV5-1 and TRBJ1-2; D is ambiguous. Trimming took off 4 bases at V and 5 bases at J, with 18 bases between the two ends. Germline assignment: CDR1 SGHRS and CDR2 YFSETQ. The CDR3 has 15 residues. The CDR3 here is CASSADSTAPYGYTF. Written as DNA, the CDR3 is TGCGCCAGCAGCGCAGACTCGACCGCACCTTATGGCTACACCTTC.

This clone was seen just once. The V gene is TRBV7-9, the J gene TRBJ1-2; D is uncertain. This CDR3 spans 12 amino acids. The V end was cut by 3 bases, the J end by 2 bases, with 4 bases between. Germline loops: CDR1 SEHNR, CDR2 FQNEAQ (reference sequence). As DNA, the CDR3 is TGTGCCAGCAGCTTCGACAACTATGGCTACACCTTC. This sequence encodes CASSFDNYGYTF.

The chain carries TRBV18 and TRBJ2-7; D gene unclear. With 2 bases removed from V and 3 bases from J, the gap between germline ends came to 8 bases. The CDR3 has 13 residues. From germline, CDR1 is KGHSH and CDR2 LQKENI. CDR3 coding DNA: TGTGCCAGCTCACCAGGGTGGGGCTACGAGCAGTACTTC. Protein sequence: CASSPGWGYEQYF.

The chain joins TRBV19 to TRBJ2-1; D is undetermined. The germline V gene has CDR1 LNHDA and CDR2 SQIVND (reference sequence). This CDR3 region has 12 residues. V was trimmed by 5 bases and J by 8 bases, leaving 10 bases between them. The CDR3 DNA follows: TGTGCCAGTAGTGCCGGAACCCATGAGCAGTTCTTC. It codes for CASSAGTHEQFF. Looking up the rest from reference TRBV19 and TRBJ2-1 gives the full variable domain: DGGITQSPKYLFRKEGQNVTLSCEQNLNHDAMYWYRQDPGQGLRLIYYSQIVNDFQKGDIAEGYSVSREKKESFPLTVTSAQKNPTAFYLCASSAGTHEQFFGPGTRLTVL.

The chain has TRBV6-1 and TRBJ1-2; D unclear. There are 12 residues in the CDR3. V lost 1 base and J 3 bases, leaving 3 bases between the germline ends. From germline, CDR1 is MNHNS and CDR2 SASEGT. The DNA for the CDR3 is TGTGCCAGCAGTGAAGGACACTATGGCTACACCTTC. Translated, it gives CASSEGHYGYTF.

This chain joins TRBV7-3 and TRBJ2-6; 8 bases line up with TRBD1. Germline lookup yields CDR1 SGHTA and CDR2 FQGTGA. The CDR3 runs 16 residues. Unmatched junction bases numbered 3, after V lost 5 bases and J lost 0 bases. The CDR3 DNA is TGTGCCAGCAGCACAGGGGGGAACTCTGGGGCCAACGTCCTGACTTTC. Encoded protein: CASSTGGNSGANVLTF.

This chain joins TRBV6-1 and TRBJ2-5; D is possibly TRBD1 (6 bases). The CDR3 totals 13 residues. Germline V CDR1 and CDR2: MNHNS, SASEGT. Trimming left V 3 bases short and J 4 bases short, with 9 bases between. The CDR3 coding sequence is TGTGCCAGCAGTGAGGACAGACGAGAGACCCAGTACTTC. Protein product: CASSEDRRETQYF.

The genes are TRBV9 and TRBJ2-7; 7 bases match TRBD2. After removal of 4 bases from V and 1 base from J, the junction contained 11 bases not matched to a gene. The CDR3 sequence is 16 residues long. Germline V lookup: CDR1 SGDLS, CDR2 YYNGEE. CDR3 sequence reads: CASSKTRLAPSYEQYF. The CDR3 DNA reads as TGTGCCAGCAGCAAGACCAGACTAGCACCTTCCTACGAGCAGTACTTC.

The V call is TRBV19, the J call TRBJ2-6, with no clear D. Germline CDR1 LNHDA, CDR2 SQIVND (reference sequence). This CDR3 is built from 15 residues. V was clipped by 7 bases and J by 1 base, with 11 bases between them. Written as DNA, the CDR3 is TGTGCCAGTACCCTTACACTTTCTGGGGCCAACGTCCTGACTTTC. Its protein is CASTLTLSGANVLTF. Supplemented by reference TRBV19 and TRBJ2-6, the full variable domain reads DGGITQSPKYLFRKEGQNVTLSCEQNLNHDAMYWYRQDPGQGLRLIYYSQIVNDFQKGDIAEGYSVSREKKESFPLTVTSAQKNPTAFYLCASTLTLSGANVLTFGAGSRLTVL.

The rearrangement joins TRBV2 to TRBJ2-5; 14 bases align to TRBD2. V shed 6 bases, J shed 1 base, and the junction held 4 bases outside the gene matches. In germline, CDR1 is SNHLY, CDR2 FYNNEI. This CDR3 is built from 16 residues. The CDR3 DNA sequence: TGTGCCAGCAGGGCCGGGACTAGCGGGAGCCAAGAGACCCAGTACTTC. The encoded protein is CASRAGTSGSQETQYF.